This T cell receptor (beta chain) emerged from a study of chemoradiotherapy in HPV16-positive cancers. Study conclusions and caveats: Candidate HPV-specific clones and E7-related TCR motifs grew in tumor during treatment.

Sequencing used immunoSEQ multiplex PCR; TCRdb keeps in-frame clones, though not all of them. The sample carries about 12,000 clones, around 80% recorded once. Over chemoradiotherapy, repertoires were sampled more than once. Comment on this clone: Its antigen is as yet unknown.

V lost 2 bases, J lost 6 bases, and 5 bases stayed unmatched. Germline-derived CDR1 and CDR2 are LGHNA and YSLEER. CDR3 length equals 16 residues. This receptor was obtained from a human donor with HPV-associated anogenital cancer. The J gene is TRBJ2-2, the V gene TRBV4-3; 11 bases fit TRBD2. Sampling was carried out from a patient who underwent chemoradiotherapy. The DNA for the CDR3 is TGCGCCAGCAGCCAAACTAGCGGGGGCGTGCCCGGGGAGCTGTTTTTT. It codes for CASSQTSGGVPGELFF.